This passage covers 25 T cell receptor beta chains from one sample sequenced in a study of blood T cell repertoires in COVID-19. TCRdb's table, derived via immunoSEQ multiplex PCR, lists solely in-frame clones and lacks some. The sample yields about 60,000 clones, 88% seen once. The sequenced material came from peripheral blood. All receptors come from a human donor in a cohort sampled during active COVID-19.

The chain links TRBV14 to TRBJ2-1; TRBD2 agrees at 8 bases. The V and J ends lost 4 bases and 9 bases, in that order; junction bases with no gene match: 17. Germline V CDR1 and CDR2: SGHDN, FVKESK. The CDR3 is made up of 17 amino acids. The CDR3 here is CASSPLSSRLAGGEQFF. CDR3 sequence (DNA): TGTGCCAGCAGCCCCCTCTCAAGTCGGCTAGCGGGTGGTGAGCAGTTCTTC.

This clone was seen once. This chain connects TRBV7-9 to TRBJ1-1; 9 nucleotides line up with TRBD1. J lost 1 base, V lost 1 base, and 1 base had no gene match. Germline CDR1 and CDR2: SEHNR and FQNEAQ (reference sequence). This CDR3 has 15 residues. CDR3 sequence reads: CASSLVGQGNTEAFF. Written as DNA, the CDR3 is TGTGCCAGCAGCTTAGTGGGACAGGGGAACACTGAAGCTTTCTTT.

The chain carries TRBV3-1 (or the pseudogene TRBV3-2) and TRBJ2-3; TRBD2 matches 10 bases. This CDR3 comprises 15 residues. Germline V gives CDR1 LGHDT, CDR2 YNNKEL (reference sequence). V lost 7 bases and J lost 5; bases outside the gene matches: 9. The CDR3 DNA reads TGTGCCAGCACCGTTAGCGGGGGGCGAGGAGATACGCAGTATTTT. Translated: CASTVSGGRGDTQYF.

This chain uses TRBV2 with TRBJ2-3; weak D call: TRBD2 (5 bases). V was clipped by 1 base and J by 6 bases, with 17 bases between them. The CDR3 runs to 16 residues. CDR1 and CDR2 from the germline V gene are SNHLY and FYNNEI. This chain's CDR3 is CASSEGRIARGDTQYF. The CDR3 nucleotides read TGTGCCAGCAGTGAAGGGCGGATTGCGCGAGGGGATACGCAGTATTTT.

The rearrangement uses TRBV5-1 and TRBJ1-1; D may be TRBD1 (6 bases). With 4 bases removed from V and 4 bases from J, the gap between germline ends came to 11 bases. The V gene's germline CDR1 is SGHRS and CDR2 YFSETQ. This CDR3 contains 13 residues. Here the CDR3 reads CASSTRGGTEAFF. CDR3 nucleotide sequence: TGCGCCAGCAGCACCAGGGGTGGCACTGAAGCTTTCTTT.

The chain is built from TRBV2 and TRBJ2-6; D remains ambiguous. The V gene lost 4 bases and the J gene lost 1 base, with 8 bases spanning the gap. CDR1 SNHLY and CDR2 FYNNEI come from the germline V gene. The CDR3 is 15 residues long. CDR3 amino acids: CASSGVGSGANVLTF. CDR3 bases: TGTGCCAGCAGTGGAGTTGGTTCTGGGGCCAACGTCCTGACTTTC.

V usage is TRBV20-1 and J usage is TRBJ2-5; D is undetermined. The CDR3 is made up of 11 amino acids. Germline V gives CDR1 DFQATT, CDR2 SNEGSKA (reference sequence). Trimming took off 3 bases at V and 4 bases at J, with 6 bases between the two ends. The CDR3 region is CSASYRETQYF. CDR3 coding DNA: TGCAGTGCTAGCTACAGAGAGACCCAGTACTTC.

DNA of the CDR3: TGTGCCAGCAGCTTAGTGACTTCTGGGGCCAACGTCCTGACTTTC. This codes for CASSLVTSGANVLTF. This chain uses TRBV7-2 with TRBJ2-6; D remains unclear. Germline lookup yields CDR1 SGHTA and CDR2 FQGNSA. Trimming pared 1 base from V and 1 base from J, leaving 5 bases between. The CDR3 totals 15 residues.

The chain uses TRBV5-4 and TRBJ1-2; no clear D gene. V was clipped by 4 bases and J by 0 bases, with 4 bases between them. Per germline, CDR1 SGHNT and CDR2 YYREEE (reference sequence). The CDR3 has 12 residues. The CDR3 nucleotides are TGTGCCAGCAGCCCGGCTAACTATGGCTACACCTTC. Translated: CASSPANYGYTF.

CDR3 DNA: TGTGCCAGTAGTACGCGGACAGGGGGAACCGGGAATCAGCCCCAGCATTTT. Its translation is CASSTRTGGTGNQPQHF. The V and J genes are TRBV19 and TRBJ1-5; 10 positions agree with TRBD1. The CDR3 totals 17 residues. Trimming at V came to 4 bases and at J to 4 bases, leaving 10 bases not matched to a gene. Looked up from germline, CDR1 is LNHDA and CDR2 is SQIVND (reference sequence). The full variable domain, with the rest looked up from reference TRBV19 and TRBJ1-5, is DGGITQSPKYLFRKEGQNVTLSCEQNLNHDAMYWYRQDPGQGLRLIYYSQIVNDFQKGDIAEGYSVSREKKESFPLTVTSAQKNPTAFYLCASSTRTGGTGNQPQHFGDGTRLSIL.

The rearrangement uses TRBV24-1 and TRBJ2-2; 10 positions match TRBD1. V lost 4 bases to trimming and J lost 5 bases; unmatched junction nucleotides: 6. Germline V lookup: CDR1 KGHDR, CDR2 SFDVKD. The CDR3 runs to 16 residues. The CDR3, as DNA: TGTGCCACCAGTGAACCGACAGGGGGCGGAACCGGGGAGCTGTTTTTT. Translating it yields CATSEPTGGGTGELFF.

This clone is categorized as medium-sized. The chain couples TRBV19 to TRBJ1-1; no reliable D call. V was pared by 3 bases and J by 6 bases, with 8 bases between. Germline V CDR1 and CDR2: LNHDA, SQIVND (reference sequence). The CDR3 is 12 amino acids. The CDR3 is CASSIGVAEAFF. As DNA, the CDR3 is TGTGCCAGTAGTATCGGGGTAGCTGAAGCTTTCTTT.

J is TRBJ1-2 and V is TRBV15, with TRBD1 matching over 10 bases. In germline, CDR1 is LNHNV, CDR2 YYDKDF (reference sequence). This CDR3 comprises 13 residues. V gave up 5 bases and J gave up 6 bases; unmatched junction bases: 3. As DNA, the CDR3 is TGTGCCACCAGCTGGACAGGGGGTGATGGCTACACCTTC. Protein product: CATSWTGGDGYTF.

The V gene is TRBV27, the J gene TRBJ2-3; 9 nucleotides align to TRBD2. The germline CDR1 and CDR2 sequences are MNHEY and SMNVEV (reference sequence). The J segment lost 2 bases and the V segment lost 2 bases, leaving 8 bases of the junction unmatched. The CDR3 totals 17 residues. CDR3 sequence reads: CASSLRGGRAYTDTQYF. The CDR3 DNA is TGTGCCAGCAGTTTAAGAGGCGGGAGGGCCTACACAGATACGCAGTATTTT.

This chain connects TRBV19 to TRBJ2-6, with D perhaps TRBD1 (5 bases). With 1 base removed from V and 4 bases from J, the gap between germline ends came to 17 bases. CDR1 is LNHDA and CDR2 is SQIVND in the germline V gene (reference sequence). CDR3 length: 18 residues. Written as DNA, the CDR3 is TGTGCCAGTAGTATAGTGAACGCGCCAGGGATCGGGGCCAACGTCCTGACTTTC. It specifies CASSIVNAPGIGANVLTF.

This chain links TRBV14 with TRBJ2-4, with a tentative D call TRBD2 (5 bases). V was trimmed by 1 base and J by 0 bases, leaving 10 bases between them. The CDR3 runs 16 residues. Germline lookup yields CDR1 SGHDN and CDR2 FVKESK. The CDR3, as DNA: TGTGCCAGCAGCCAAGTACGGGGATTAGCCAAAAACATTCAGTACTTC. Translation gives CASSQVRGLAKNIQYF. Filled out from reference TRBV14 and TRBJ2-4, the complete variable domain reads EAGVTQFPSHSVIEKGQTVTLRCDPISGHDNLYWYRRVMGKEIKFLLHFVKESKQDESGMPNNRFLAERTGGTYSTLKVQPAELEDSGVYFCASSQVRGLAKNIQYFGAGTRLSVL.

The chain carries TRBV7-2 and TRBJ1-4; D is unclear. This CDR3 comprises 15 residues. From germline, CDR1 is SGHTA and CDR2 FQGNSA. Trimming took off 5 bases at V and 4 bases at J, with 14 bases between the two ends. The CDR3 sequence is CASSLGGGNNEKLFF. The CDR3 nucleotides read TGTGCCAGCAGCCTTGGCGGAGGTAATAATGAAAAACTGTTTTTT.

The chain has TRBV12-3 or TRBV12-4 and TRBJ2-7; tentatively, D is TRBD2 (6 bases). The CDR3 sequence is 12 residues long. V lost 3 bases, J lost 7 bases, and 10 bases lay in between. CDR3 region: CASSFPEGEQYF. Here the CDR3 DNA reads TGTGCCAGCAGTTTCCCGGAGGGTGAGCAGTACTTC.

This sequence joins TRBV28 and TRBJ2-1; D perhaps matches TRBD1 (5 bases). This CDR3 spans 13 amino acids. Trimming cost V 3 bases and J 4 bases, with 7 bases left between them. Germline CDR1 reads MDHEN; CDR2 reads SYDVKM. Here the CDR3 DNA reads TGTGCCAGCAGTTTTAAGGGGTACAATGAGCAGTTCTTC. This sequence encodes CASSFKGYNEQFF.

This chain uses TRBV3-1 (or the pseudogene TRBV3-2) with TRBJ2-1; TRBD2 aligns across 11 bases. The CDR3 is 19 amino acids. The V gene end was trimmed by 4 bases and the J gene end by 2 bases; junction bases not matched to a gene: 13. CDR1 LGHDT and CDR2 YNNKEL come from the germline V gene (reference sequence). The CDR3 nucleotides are TGTGCCAGCAGCCTGTATCCTCCCGGGACTAGCGGTACCTACAATGAGCAGTTCTTC. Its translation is CASSLYPPGTSGTYNEQFF.

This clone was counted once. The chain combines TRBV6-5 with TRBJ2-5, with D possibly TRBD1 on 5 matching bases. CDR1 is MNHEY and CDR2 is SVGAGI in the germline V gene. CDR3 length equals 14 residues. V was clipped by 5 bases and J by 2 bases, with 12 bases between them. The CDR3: CASSIRVAQETQYF. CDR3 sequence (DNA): TGTGCCAGCAGTATCAGGGTGGCACAAGAGACCCAGTACTTC.

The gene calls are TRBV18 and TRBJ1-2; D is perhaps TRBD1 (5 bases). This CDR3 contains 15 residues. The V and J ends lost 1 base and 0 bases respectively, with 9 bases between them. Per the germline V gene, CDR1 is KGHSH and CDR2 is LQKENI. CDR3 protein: CASSPQTGANYGYTF. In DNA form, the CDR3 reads TGTGCCAGCTCACCACAAACAGGAGCTAACTATGGCTACACCTTC.

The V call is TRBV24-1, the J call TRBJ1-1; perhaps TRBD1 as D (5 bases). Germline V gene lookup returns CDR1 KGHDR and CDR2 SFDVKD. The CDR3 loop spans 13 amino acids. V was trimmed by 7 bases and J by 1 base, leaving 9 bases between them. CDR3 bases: TGTGCCACCAGGGGGGAGGGGAACACTGAAGCTTTCTTT. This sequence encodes CATRGEGNTEAFF.

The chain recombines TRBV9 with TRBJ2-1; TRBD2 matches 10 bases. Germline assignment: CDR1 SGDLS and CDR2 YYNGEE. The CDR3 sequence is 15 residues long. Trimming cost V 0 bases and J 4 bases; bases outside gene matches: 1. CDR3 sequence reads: CASSVGTSGYNEQFF. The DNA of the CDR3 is TGTGCCAGCAGCGTAGGGACTAGCGGATACAATGAGCAGTTCTTC.

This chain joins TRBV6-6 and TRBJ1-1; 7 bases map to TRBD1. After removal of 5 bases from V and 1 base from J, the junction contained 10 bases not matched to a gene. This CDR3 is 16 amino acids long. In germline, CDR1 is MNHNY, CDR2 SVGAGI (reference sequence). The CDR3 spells CASSGVDRVGNTEAFF. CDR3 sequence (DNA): TGTGCCAGCAGTGGGGTTGACAGGGTGGGGAACACTGAAGCTTTCTTT.